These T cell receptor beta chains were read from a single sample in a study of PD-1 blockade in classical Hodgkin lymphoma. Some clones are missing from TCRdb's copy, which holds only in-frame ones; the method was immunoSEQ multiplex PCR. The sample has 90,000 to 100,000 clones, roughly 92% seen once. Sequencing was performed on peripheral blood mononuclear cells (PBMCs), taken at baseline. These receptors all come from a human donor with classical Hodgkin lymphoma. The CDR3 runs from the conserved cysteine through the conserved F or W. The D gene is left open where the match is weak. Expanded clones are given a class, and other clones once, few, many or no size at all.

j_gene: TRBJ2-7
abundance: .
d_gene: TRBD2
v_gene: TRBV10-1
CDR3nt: TGCGCCAGCAGTGAAACTAGCGGAATTTCGTACGAGCAGTACTTC
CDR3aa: CASSETSGISYEQYF

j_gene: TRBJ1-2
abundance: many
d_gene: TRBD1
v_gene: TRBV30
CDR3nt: TGTGCCTGGAGCCTAAGGGGGCGCGGCTATGGCTACACCTTC
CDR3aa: CAWSLRGRGYGYTF

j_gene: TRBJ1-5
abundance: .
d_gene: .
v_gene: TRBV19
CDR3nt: TGTGCCAGTAGTATGAGTTTGTCGGCCTTCCTGCGCAATCAGCCCCAGCATTTT
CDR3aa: CASSMSLSAFLRNQPQHF

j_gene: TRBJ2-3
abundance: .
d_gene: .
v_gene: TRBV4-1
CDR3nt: TGCGCCAGCAGCCAGCGTCAGGCAGATACGCAGTATTTT
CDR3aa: CASSQRQADTQYF

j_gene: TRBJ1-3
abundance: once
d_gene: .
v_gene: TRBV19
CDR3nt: TGTGCCAGTAGTAAGAAGTCGGGGTCTGGCTCTGGAAACACCATATATTTT
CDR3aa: CASSKKSGSGSGNTIYF

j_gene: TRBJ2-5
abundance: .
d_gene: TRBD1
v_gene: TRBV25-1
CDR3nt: TGTGCCAGCAGTGAATGGGACAGGGGCCGAGAAGAGACCCAGTACTTC
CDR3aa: CASSEWDRGREETQYF

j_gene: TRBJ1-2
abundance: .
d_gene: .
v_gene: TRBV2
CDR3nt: TGTGCCAGCGGGGAGAGTCCCCAGGCTAACTATGGCTACACCTTC
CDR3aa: CASGESPQANYGYTF

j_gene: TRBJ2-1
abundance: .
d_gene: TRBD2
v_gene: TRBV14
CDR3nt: TGTGCCAGCAGCCAAGGCCCTGATCCCCCCAGCGGGAGGTTCTACAATGAGCAGTTCTTC
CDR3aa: CASSQGPDPPSGRFYNEQFF

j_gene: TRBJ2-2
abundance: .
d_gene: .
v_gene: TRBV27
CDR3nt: TGTGCCAGCAGTTTATCTCTCAGGAACACCGGGGAGCTGTTTTTT
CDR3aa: CASSLSLRNTGELFF

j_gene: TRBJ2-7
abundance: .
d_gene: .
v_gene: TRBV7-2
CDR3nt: TGTGCCAGCAGCTTAGCCACAGGGTATGAGCAGTACTTC
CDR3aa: CASSLATGYEQYF

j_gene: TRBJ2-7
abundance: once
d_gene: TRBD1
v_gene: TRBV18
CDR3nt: TGTGCCAGCTCACCCGGACAGGAGTCCTACGAGCAGTACTTC
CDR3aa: CASSPGQESYEQYF